This note documents a single T cell receptor (beta chain) sequence. The record originates from a study of blood T cells in healthy people across ages. Per germline, CDR1 DFQATT and CDR2 SNEGSKA (reference sequence). The V end lost 3 bases, the J end lost 1 base, and 9 bases lay between the germline ends. The CDR3 has 13 amino acids. Primers used in a second PCR of roughly 6 to 11 cycles were a sample-barcoded 5' primer and a J-beta primer mix. TCRdb ran MiXCR on the 5' RACE reads and lists one entry per CDR3 protein. The repertoire has 1.5 million to 2 million distinct CDR3 sequences, 30% to 40% of them found once; the top ten carry 20% to 25%.

This TCR was recovered from a human donor in good health. Sequenced sample: blood. The chain combines TRBV20-1 with TRBJ1-1, with D uncertain. The CDR3 nucleotides are TGCAGTGCTAGGATAGGGCCGAACACTGAAGCTTTCTTT. Protein sequence: CSARIGPNTEAFF.